The 10 T cell receptor beta chains reported below all come from one sample, sequenced in a study of shared T cell receptors in the human thymus. The protocol was immunoSEQ multiplex PCR, while the TCRdb copy is restricted to in-frame clones and leaves out a portion. The profile shows 700,000 or so clones, 80% to 90% of them singletons. The same sample was also used in a study of human thymus T cells.

The source material was thymocytes. The receptor set was obtained from a girl less than two years old with a congenital heart defect.

The V gene is TRBV5-1, the J gene TRBJ2-4; D is uncertain. V shed 5 bases and J shed 0 bases, with 18 bases lying between them. Germline loops: CDR1 SGHRS, CDR2 YFSETQ. The CDR3 length is 17 residues. CDR3 in amino acids: CASRAEPYSRAKNIQYF. The CDR3 DNA sequence: TGCGCCAGCAGGGCGGAGCCCTATTCCCGAGCCAAAAACATTCAGTACTTC.

This rearrangement joins TRBV6-1 to TRBJ1-1; 7 bases map to TRBD1. The ends lost 5 bases at V and 4 bases at J; junction bases unmatched: 4. Germline values: CDR1 MNHNS, CDR2 SASEGT. There are 13 residues in the CDR3. CDR3 coding DNA: TGTGCCAGCAGTTATTGGGACAGCACTGAAGCTTTCTTT. Protein sequence: CASSYWDSTEAFF.

The sample holds a few counts of this clone. The chain combines TRBV14 with TRBJ1-3; D gene ambiguous. Germline V gene sequence: CDR1 SGHDN, CDR2 FVKESK. The CDR3 loop spans 15 amino acids. V shed 3 bases and J shed 0 bases, with 9 bases lying between them. Here the CDR3 DNA reads TGTGCCAGCAGCCAGATGGCCAACTCTGGAAACACCATATATTTT. Its translation: CASSQMANSGNTIYF. Based on the CDR3 plus reference TRBV14 and TRBJ1-3, the full variable domain is EAGVTQFPSHSVIEKGQTVTLRCDPISGHDNLYWYRRVMGKEIKFLLHFVKESKQDESGMPNNRFLAERTGGTYSTLKVQPAELEDSGVYFCASSQMANSGNTIYFGEGSWLTVV.

This chain joins TRBV7-9 and TRBJ1-4; 8 bases are shared with TRBD1. The CDR3 has 14 amino acids. The germline gives CDR1 SEHNR, CDR2 FQNEAQ (reference sequence). V shed 5 bases and J 7 bases; nucleotides not matched to a gene: 6. The CDR3 DNA reads TGTGCCAGCAGCAATACAGGGGGTAGTGAAAAACTGTTTTTT. Its protein product is CASSNTGGSEKLFF.

J is TRBJ1-1 and V is TRBV20-1; weak D call: TRBD1 (6 bases). This CDR3 has 11 residues. The germline V and J ends were trimmed by 5 bases and 6 bases, with 10 bases remaining between them. Germline-derived CDR1 and CDR2 are DFQATT and SNEGSKA (reference sequence). CDR3 sequence: CSAPGQPEAFF. The CDR3 coding sequence is TGCAGTGCTCCCGGACAGCCTGAAGCTTTCTTT.

Concerning this clone: An end of the junction differs from the germline gene, which may be a read error. J is TRBJ2-3 and V is TRBV4-1; 9 positions agree with TRBD1. Germline lookup yields CDR1 MGHRA and CDR2 YSYEKL. The CDR3 consists of 13 residues. This CDR3 is CASSQNPGQGMDF. Here the CDR3 DNA reads TGCGCCAGCAGCCAAAACCCCGGACAGGGGATGGATTTT.

The CDR3 bases are TGTGCCAGTAGTAGCAACAGGGACCCGATTGAAGCTTTCTTT. Its protein is CASSSNRDPIEAFF. V is TRBV19 and J is TRBJ1-1, with D tentatively TRBD1 (6 bases). Germline-derived CDR1 and CDR2 are LNHDA and SQIVND (reference sequence). The CDR3 covers 14 residues. The germline V and J ends were trimmed by 4 bases and 7 bases, with 16 bases remaining between them. The whole variable domain, remainder taken from reference TRBV19 and TRBJ1-1, is DGGITQSPKYLFRKEGQNVTLSCEQNLNHDAMYWYRQDPGQGLRLIYYSQIVNDFQKGDIAEGYSVSREKKESFPLTVTSAQKNPTAFYLCASSSNRDPIEAFFGQGTRLTVV.

The J gene is TRBJ1-1, the V gene TRBV5-1; possible D gene TRBD1, 6 bases. V was trimmed by 1 base and J by 0 bases, leaving 10 bases between them. The CDR3 totals 15 residues. Looked up from germline, CDR1 is SGHRS and CDR2 is YFSETQ. The CDR3 DNA is TGCGCCAGCAGCTTGATATCAGGGGTGAACACTGAAGCTTTCTTT. Its translation: CASSLISGVNTEAFF.

This chain joins TRBV9 and TRBJ1-4; D gene unclear. The CDR3 extends over 16 amino acids. The V end was cut by 0 bases, the J end by 0 bases, with 9 bases between. CDR1 is SGDLS and CDR2 is YYNGEE in the germline V gene. The CDR3 region is CASSVGQGATNEKLFF. DNA of the CDR3: TGTGCCAGCAGCGTAGGGCAAGGAGCAACTAATGAAAAACTGTTTTTT.

This chain connects TRBV5-1 to TRBJ1-1; D gene unclear. This CDR3 has 14 residues. Germline V CDR1 and CDR2: SGHRS, YFSETQ. Trimming removed 0 bases from V and 4 bases from J, with 10 bases in between. Here the CDR3 reads CASSLAQITTEAFF. CDR3 coding DNA: TGCGCCAGCAGCTTGGCACAAATAACCACTGAAGCTTTCTTT.